Sequencing of this TCR beta chain was carried out in a study of blood T cell repertoires in COVID-19 (dated by TCRdb to between 2020 and 2021). In terms of the full investigation: Samples from collaborators originated in the United States, Italy and Spain and spanned both the acute and convalescent phases of COVID-19. Where HLA class I and class II types were available, the types were taken from metadata supplied by the sample provider, not from assay-based typing. Deeply sampled blood TCRbeta repertoires from subjects exposed to, actively infected with, or recovered from COVID-19 were included in the dataset. Samples were obtained from the ongoing ImmuneRACE study (first 160 participants) and from about 1,300 subjects provided by 6 global collaborators. The repertoires were released in a freely available public database intended as a resource for research on the immune response to SARS-CoV-2. The prospective study material was composed of cDNA or gDNA derived from T cells, B-cell-depleted T cells, or PBMCs. A de-identified subject ID, COVID-19 status, age in years and sex were almost always included in the sample metadata.

The investigation overall reported the following: The amount of clinical and demographic metadata varied by source and participant and was provided uncurated.

TCRbeta CDR3 regions were amplified from genomic DNA using the immunoSEQ Assay, a bias-controlled multiplex PCR. From the authors' description of their analysis: The number of nucleated cells in each sample was estimated from the amplification of reference gene primers within the assay. Sequence reads were collapsed and filtered to measure the absolute abundance of every unique TCRbeta CDR3 rearrangement. For each sample, productive Simpson clonality was calculated as the square root of Simpson's diversity index across productive rearrangements. The immuneACCESS repertoire file appears here via TCRdb, limited to in-frame rearrangements. These files lack a portion of the clones; in checked studies, under half of the deficit traces to unresolved V genes, and the cause of the others is not known. V, J and clone size were drawn from that table, and D and trimming were deduced from the DNA. This sample comprises roughly 200,000 clones, about 90% of them detected only once. The ten largest make up 0.62% of the sample.

The CDR3 numbers 14 residues from cysteine through phenylalanine. Left in the record is the CDR3 DNA by itself, 42 bases read in frame from the first base. Deletion took 2 bases off V and 5 bases off J, with a span of 11 bases between the germline ends. Taken from the germline V gene, the CDR1 and CDR2 loops are SGHVS and FQNEAQ. Comments on this clone: Its target antigen remains unknown. The sample holds no much larger clone one base away, and base qualities are not on file.

Whole blood was collected in K2EDTA tubes by collaborating institutions according to the institutions' own protocols. For TCRbeta analysis, collaborator samples were shipped as frozen whole blood, as isolated PBMCs, or as DNA extracted from either sample type. This receptor was identified in a man in his forties or fifties with acute or convalescent COVID-19. The sequencing input was peripheral blood. This chain is built from TRBV7-8 and TRBJ2-3, and possibly TRBD1, on 7 matching bases. In nucleotides, the sequence is TGTGCCAGCAGCTTATCCCAGGGGGGAGATACGCAGTATTTT. It translates as CASSLSQGGDTQYF.